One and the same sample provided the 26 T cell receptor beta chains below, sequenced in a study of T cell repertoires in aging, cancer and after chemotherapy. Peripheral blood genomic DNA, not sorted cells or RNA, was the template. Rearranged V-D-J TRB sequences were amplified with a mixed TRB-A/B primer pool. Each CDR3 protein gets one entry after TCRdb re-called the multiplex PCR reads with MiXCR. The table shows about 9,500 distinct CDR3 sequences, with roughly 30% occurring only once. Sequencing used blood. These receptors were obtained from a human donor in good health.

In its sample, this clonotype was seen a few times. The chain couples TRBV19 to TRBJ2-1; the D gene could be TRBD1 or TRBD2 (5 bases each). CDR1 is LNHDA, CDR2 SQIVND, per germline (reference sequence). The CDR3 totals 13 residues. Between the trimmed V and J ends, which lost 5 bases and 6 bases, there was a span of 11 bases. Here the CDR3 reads CASSRDETNEQFF. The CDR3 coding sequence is TGTGCCAGTAGTCGGGACGAGACCAATGAGCAGTTCTTC.

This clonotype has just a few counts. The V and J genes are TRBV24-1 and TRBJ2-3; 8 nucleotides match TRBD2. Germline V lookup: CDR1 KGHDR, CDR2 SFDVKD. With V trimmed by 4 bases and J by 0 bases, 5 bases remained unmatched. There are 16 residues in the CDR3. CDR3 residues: CATSDSLADSTDTQYF. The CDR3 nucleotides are TGTGCCACCAGTGACTCACTAGCGGATAGCACAGATACGCAGTATTTT.

In DNA, the CDR3 is TGTGCCAGCTCACCACTAGGCGACCCAGTCGAGCAGTACTTC. This codes for CASSPLGDPVEQYF. The V call is TRBV18, the J call TRBJ2-7, with no clear D. There are 14 residues in the CDR3. Germline values: CDR1 KGHSH, CDR2 LQKENI. V was cut by 1 base and J by 6 bases, with 13 bases left in between. Full variable domain (rest looked up from reference TRBV18 and TRBJ2-7): NAGVMQNPRHLVRRRGQEARLRCSPMKGHSHVYWYRQLPEEGLKFMVYLQKENIIDESGMPKERFSAEFPKEGPSILRIQQVVRGDSAAYFCASSPLGDPVEQYFGPGTRLTVT.

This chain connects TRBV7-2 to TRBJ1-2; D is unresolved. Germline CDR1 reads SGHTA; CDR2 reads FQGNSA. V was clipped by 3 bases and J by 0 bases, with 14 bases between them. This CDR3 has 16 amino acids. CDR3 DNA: TGTGCCAGCAGCTTGTTTGGTACCCTAGCTAACTATGGCTACACCTTC. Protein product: CASSLFGTLANYGYTF.

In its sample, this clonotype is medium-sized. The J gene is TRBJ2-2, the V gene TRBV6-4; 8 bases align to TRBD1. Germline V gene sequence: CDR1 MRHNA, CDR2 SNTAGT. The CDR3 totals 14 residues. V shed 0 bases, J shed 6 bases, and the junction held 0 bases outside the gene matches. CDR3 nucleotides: TGTGCCAGCAGTGACTCACAGGGGGCCGGGGAGCTGTTTTTT. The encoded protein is CASSDSQGAGELFF.

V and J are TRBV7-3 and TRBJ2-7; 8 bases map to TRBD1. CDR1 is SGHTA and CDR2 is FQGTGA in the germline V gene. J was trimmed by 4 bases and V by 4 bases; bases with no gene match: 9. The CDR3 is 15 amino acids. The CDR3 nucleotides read TGTGCCAGCAGCTCGTACGGCACAGGGGGTTACGAGCAGTACTTC. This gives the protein CASSSYGTGGYEQYF.

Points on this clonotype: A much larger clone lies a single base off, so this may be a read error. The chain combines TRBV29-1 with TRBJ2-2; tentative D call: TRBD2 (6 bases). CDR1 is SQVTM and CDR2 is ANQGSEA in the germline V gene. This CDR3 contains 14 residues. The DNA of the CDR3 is TGCAGCGTTGAGAGACGGCCGAACACCGGGGGGCTGTTTTTT. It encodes CSVERRPNTGGLFF.

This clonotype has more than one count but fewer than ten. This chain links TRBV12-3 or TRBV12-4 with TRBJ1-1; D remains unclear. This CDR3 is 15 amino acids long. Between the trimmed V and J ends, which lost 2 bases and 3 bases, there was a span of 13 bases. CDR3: CASSLLTLLHTEAFF. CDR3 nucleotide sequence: TGTGCCAGCAGTTTATTGACCCTTCTTCACACTGAAGCTTTCTTT.

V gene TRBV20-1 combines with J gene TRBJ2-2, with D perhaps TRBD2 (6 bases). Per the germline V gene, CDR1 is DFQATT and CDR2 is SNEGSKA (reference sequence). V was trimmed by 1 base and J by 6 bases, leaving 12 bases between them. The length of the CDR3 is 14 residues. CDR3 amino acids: CSARGGVLAGELFF. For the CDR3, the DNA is TGCAGTGCTAGAGGGGGGGTCCTGGCCGGGGAGCTGTTTTTT.

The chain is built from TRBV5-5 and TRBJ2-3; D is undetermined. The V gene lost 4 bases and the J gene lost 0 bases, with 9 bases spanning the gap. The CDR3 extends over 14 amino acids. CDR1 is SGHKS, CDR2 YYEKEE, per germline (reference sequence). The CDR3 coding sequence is TGTGCCAGCAGCAGTTTGGACAGCACAGATACGCAGTATTTT. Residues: CASSSLDSTDTQYF. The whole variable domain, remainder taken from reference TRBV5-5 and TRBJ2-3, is DAGVTQSPTHLIKTRGQQVTLRCSPISGHKSVSWYQQVLGQGPQFIFQYYEKEERGRGNFPDRFSARQFPNYSSELNVNALLLGDSALYLCASSSLDSTDTQYFGPGTRLTVL.

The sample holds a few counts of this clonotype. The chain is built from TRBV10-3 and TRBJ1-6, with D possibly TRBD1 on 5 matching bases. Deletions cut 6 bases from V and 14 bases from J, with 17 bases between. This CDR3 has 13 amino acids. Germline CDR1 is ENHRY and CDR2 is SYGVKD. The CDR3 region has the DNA TGTGCCATCAGCCCGGACACCTCCTGGACCCTCCACTTT. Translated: CAISPDTSWTLHF.

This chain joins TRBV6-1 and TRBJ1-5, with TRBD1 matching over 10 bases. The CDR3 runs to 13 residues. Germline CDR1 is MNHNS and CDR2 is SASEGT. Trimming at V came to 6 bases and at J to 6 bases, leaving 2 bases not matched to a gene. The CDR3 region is CASRGQGTQPQHF. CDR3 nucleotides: TGTGCCAGCAGGGGACAGGGGACTCAGCCCCAGCATTTT.

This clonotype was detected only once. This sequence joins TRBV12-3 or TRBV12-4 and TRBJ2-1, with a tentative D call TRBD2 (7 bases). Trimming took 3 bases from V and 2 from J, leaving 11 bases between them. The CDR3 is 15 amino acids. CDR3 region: CASSFLGGAYNEQFF. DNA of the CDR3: TGTGCCAGCAGTTTTCTAGGGGGGGCCTACAATGAGCAGTTCTTC.

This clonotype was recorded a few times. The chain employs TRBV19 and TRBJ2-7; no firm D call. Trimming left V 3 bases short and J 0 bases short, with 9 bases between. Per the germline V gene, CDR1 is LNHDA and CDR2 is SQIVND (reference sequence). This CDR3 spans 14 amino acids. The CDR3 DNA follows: TGTGCCAGTAGTATCGGGCTCAGCTCCTACGAGCAGTACGTC. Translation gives CASSIGLSSYEQYV.

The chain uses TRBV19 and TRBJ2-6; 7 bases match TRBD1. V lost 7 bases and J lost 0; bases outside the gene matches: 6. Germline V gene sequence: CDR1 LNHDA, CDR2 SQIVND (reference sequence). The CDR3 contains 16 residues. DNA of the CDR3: TGTGCCAGTAAGGGGACAGCCCTCTCTGGGGCCAACGTCCTGACTTTC. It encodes CASKGTALSGANVLTF.

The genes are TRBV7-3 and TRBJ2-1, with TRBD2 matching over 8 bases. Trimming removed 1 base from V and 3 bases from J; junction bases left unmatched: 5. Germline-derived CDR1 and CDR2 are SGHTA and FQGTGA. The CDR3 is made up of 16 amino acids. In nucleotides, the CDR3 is TGTGCCAGCAGCTTAATGGCGGGGGGAAACTACAATGAGCAGTTCTTC. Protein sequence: CASSLMAGGNYNEQFF.

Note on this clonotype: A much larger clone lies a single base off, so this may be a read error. CDR3: CSVDRAGANVLTF. The CDR3 coding sequence is TGCAGCGTTGACAGGGCTGGGGCCAACGTCCTGACTTTC. The chain links TRBV29-1 to TRBJ2-6; the D gene is possibly TRBD1 (5 bases). Germline-derived CDR1 and CDR2 are SQVTM and ANQGSEA. V shed 3 bases and J shed 2 bases, with 5 bases lying between them. The CDR3 covers 13 residues. Supplemented by reference TRBV29-1 and TRBJ2-6, the full variable domain reads SAVISQKPSRDICQRGTSLTIQCQVDSQVTMMFWYRQQPGQSLTLIATANQGSEATYESGFVIDKFPISRPNLTFSTLTVSNMSPEDSSIYLCSVDRAGANVLTFGAGSRLTVL.

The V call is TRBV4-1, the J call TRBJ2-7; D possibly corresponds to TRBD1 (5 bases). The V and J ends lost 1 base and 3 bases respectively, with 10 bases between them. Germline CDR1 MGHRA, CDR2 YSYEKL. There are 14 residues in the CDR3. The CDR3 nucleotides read TGCGCCAGCAGCCAAGGTCTTAGGGGCTACGAGCAGTACTTC. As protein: CASSQGLRGYEQYF.

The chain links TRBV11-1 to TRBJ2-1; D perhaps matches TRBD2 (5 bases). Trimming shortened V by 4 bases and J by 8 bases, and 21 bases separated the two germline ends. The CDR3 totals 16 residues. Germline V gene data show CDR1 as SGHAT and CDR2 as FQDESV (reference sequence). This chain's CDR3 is CASSSRRTLGLDEQFF. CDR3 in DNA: TGTGCCAGCAGCTCCCGCAGGACTCTCGGGCTGGATGAGCAGTTCTTC.

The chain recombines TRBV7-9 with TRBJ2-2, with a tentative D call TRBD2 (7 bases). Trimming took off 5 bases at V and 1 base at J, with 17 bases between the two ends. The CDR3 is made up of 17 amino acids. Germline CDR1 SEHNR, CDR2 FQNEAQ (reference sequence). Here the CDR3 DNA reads TGTGCCAGCAGCAGAGGGAGAGGGGGGGAGAACACCGGGGAGCTGTTTTTT. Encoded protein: CASSRGRGGENTGELFF.

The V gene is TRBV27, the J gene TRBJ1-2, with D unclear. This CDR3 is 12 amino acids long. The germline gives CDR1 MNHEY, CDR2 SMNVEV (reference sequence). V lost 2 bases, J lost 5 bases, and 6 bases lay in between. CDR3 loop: CASSLPGYGYTF. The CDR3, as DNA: TGTGCCAGCAGTTTACCAGGTTATGGCTACACCTTC.

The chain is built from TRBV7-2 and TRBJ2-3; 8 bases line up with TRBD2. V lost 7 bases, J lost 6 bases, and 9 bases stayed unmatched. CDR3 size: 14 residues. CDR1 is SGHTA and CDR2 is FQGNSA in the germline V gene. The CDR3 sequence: CASKVGGAMDTQYF. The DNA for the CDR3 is TGTGCCAGCAAGGTCGGGGGGGCTATGGATACGCAGTATTTT.

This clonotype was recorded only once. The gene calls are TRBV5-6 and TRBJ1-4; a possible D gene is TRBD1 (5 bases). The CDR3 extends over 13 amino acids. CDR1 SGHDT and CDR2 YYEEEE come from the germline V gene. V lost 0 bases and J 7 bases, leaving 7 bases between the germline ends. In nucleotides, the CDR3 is TGTGCCAGCAGCTTGGTGGGGGGTGAAAAACTGTTTTTT. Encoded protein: CASSLVGGEKLFF.

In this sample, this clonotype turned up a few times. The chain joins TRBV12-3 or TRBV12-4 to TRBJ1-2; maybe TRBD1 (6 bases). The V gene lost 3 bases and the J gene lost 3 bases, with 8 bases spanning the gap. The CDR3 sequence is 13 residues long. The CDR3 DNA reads TGTGCCAGCAGTTTTGGGGGCGACTATGGCTACACCTTC. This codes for CASSFGGDYGYTF.

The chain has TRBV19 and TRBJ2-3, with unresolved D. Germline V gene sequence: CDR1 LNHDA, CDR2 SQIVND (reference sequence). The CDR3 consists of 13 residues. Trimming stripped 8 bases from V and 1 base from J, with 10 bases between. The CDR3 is CASLNDRTDTQYF. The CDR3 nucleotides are TGTGCCAGTCTAAACGACCGCACAGATACGCAGTATTTT.

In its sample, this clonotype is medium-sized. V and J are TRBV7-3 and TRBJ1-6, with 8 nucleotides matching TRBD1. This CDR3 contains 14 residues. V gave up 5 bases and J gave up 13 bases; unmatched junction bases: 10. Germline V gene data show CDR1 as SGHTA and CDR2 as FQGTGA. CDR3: CASSPGQATSPLHF. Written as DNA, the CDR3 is TGTGCCAGCAGCCCGGGACAGGCTACCTCCCCCCTCCACTTT.